Listed below are T cell receptor beta chains from one sample, sequenced in a study of CD8 T cells in Susac syndrome. TCRdb called the immunoSEQ multiplex PCR reads again in MiXCR, with one record for every CDR3 protein. This table holds around 180,000 distinct CDR3 sequences, 90% to 96% found once. What was sequenced was CD4+ T cells from PBMCs. The receptors originated from a human donor with multiple sclerosis. Both conserved end residues are part of each CDR3.

V gene: TRBV15
J gene: TRBJ2-7
CDR3 protein: CATSREGRDEQYF

V gene: TRBV29-1
J gene: TRBJ2-3
CDR3 protein: CSVGEVATDTQYF

V gene: TRBV20-1
J gene: TRBJ2-1
CDR3 protein: CSAFRKIGVDEQFF

V gene: TRBV6-5
J gene: TRBJ1-1
CDR3 protein: CASSYSEVIQGNTEAFF

V gene: TRBV29-1
J gene: TRBJ2-5
CDR3 protein: CSITPGTAQETQYF

V gene: TRBV29-1
J gene: TRBJ2-6
CDR3 protein: CSVEDRRSFRGANVLTF

V gene: TRBV3-1
J gene: TRBJ2-5
CDR3 protein: CASSPGYRQETQYF

V gene: TRBV3-1
J gene: TRBJ2-7
CDR3 protein: CASSHGEGREQYF

V gene: TRBV20-1
J gene: TRBJ2-3
CDR3 protein: CSAGLTDTQYF

V gene: TRBV5-1
J gene: TRBJ1-6
CDR3 protein: CASSWGDHSPLHF

V gene: TRBV7-2
J gene: TRBJ1-2
CDR3 protein: CASSHRGYGYTF

V gene: TRBV7-2
J gene: TRBJ2-4
CDR3 protein: CASSLATQNIQYF

V gene: TRBV29-1
J gene: TRBJ2-1
CDR3 protein: CSVGANEQFF

V gene: TRBV5-1
J gene: TRBJ2-3
CDR3 protein: CASSLDSSTDTQYF

V gene: TRBV9
J gene: TRBJ1-1
CDR3 protein: CASSPLTGNTEAFF

V gene: TRBV18
J gene: TRBJ2-3
CDR3 protein: CASSPNTAASTDTQYF

V gene: TRBV29-1
J gene: TRBJ1-2
CDR3 protein: CSVENSMSNYGYTF

V gene: TRBV2
J gene: TRBJ2-3
CDR3 protein: CASSGLAGLTDTQYF

V gene: TRBV15
J gene: TRBJ2-7
CDR3 protein: CATSRSETGTVPSYEQYF

V gene: TRBV6-1
J gene: TRBJ2-3
CDR3 protein: CASSPQGPRTDTQYF

V gene: TRBV3-1
J gene: TRBJ2-1
CDR3 protein: CASNRGGSSYNEQFF

V gene: TRBV1
J gene: NA
CDR3 protein: CTSSQGGVVPRRGAYEQYF

V gene: TRBV18
J gene: TRBJ2-6
CDR3 protein: CASSRGRSGANVLTF

V gene: TRBV4-3
J gene: TRBJ2-5
CDR3 protein: CASSQEGRVQETQYF

V gene: TRBV29-1
J gene: TRBJ2-1
CDR3 protein: CSVETSGGRYNEQFF

V gene: TRBV20-1
J gene: TRBJ2-5
CDR3 protein: CSAAAPRETQYF

V gene: TRBV20-1
J gene: TRBJ2-3
CDR3 protein: CSGTGTDTQYF

V gene: TRBV29-1
J gene: TRBJ2-1
CDR3 protein: CSAVGGYNEQFF

V gene: TRBV30
J gene: TRBJ1-1
CDR3 protein: CAWSVLGPDRAFF

V gene: TRBV9
J gene: TRBJ2-7
CDR3 protein: CASSVDPGLGYEQYF

V gene: TRBV12-3/TRBV12-4
J gene: TRBJ2-1
CDR3 protein: CASELAGGYNEQFF

V gene: TRBV30
J gene: TRBJ1-1
CDR3 protein: CAWSVLWNTEAFF

V gene: TRBV7-2
J gene: TRBJ2-1
CDR3 protein: CASSLGFWGIDEQFF

V gene: TRBV20-1
J gene: TRBJ2-5
CDR3 protein: CSAPGRGLQETQYF

V gene: TRBV20-1
J gene: TRBJ1-2
CDR3 protein: CSASLTGGGYTF

V gene: TRBV28
J gene: TRBJ2-1
CDR3 protein: CASRLGTKQFF

V gene: TRBV5-4
J gene: TRBJ1-5
CDR3 protein: CASSQSPNQPQHF

V gene: TRBV3-1
J gene: TRBJ1-2
CDR3 protein: CASSRGTPMHGYTF

V gene: TRBV7-9
J gene: TRBJ2-5
CDR3 protein: CASSPSGEETQYF

V gene: TRBV18
J gene: TRBJ2-2
CDR3 protein: CASSPRQTGQVAGELFF

V gene: TRBV27
J gene: TRBJ2-7
CDR3 protein: CASSLRDSYYEQYF

V gene: TRBV3-1
J gene: TRBJ2-1
CDR3 protein: CASSQAGQSNEQFF

V gene: TRBV7-9
J gene: TRBJ2-1
CDR3 protein: CASSFLLAPEQFF

V gene: TRBV12-3/TRBV12-4
J gene: TRBJ2-1
CDR3 protein: CASGTRDGTYNEQFF

V gene: TRBV24-1
J gene: TRBJ2-3
CDR3 protein: CATSDITDTQYF

V gene: TRBV6-5
J gene: TRBJ2-2
CDR3 protein: CASSPVGTGELFF

V gene: TRBV4-2
J gene: TRBJ2-7
CDR3 protein: CASSPSTTYEQYF

V gene: TRBV20-1
J gene: TRBJ2-1
CDR3 protein: CSASTSGGSYNEQFF

V gene: TRBV18
J gene: TRBJ1-2
CDR3 protein: CASSPGGSDSIYGYTF

V gene: TRBV18
J gene: TRBJ1-2
CDR3 protein: CASSPELNNYGYTF

V gene: TRBV5-6
J gene: TRBJ2-5
CDR3 protein: CASNMGGQVEETQYF

V gene: TRBV6-1
J gene: TRBJ2-2
CDR3 protein: CASSGPLGGTGELFF

V gene: TRBV12-3/TRBV12-4
J gene: TRBJ2-5
CDR3 protein: CASSLRGGKETQYF